The 31 T cell receptor beta chains reported below all come from one sample, sequenced in a study of identical twins. TCRdb reprocessed the 5' RACE reads with MiXCR, giving one entry per CDR3 protein. The sample has 1.5 million to 2 million distinct CDR3 sequences, under 35% seen once. The specimen was cord blood. Receptors were obtained from a newborn girl in good health.

J is TRBJ1-2 and V is TRBV11-2, with D possibly being TRBD1 (6 bases). Germline CDR1 reads SGHAT; CDR2 reads FQNNGV. The V end lost 6 bases, the J end lost 7 bases, and 15 bases lay between the germline ends. The CDR3 is 13 residues long. CDR3 sequence (DNA): TGTGCCAGCAGTTATCCTCAGACAGGTGGCTACACCTTC. It codes for CASSYPQTGGYTF.

A word on this clonotype: A read error is possible here, since a much larger clone lies one base away. The chain is built from TRBV11-1 and TRBJ2-1; D unresolved. The CDR3 has 12 amino acids. Looked up from germline, CDR1 is SGHAT and CDR2 is FQDESV (reference sequence). The CDR3 spells CASSSKYNKQFF. The CDR3 region has the DNA TGTGCCAGCAGCTCCAAGTACAATAAGCAGTTCTTC.

This clonotype was seen a few times. CDR3 sequence reads: CASSVYQGGTDTQYF. The CDR3, as DNA: TGTGCCAGCAGTGTGTATCAGGGGGGCACAGATACGCAGTATTTT. V usage is TRBV2 and J usage is TRBJ2-3; TRBD1 agrees at 7 bases. The germline gives CDR1 SNHLY, CDR2 FYNNEI. The CDR3 is made up of 15 amino acids. The trim removed 4 bases at V and 1 base at J, leaving 5 bases unmatched.

This clonotype was seen just once. The chain couples TRBV20-1 to TRBJ1-2, with no clear D. CDR1 DFQATT and CDR2 SNEGSKA come from the germline V gene (reference sequence). The CDR3 sequence is 13 residues long. Trimming removed 6 bases at V and 1 base at J, with 12 bases between. DNA of the CDR3: TGCAGTGCCCTGGAGCCGCTTAACTATGGCTACACCTTC. Translated, it gives CSALEPLNYGYTF.

This clonotype was observed a few times. The chain couples TRBV12-3 or TRBV12-4 to TRBJ2-1; unclear D gene. Trimming shortened V by 4 bases and J by 6 bases, and 19 bases separated the two germline ends. The CDR3 extends over 16 amino acids. This CDR3 reads CASSSFRVRAFNEQFF. The CDR3 nucleotides are TGTGCCAGCAGTTCCTTTAGGGTCCGGGCCTTCAATGAGCAGTTCTTC.

This rearrangement joins TRBV28 to TRBJ2-5; D tentatively reads TRBD1 or TRBD2 (6 bases each). Germline assignment: CDR1 MDHEN and CDR2 SYDVKM. Trimming removed 5 bases from V and 11 bases from J, with 27 bases in between. The CDR3 contains 16 residues. Here the CDR3 DNA reads TGTGCCAGCAGTCCGGTAAGGGGGGTCAAATACAATGAGCAGTACTTC. Translating it yields CASSPVRGVKYNEQYF.

This clonotype was detected ten times or more. The chain has TRBV12-3 or TRBV12-4 and TRBJ1-2; D is unresolved. The CDR3 has 13 residues. The V end lost 5 bases, the J end lost 6 bases, and 13 bases lay between the germline ends. CDR3 in DNA: TGTGCCAGCAGTCCCGAGATTCAACATGGCTACACCTTC. Protein sequence: CASSPEIQHGYTF.

The rearrangement uses TRBV2 and TRBJ2-7, with TRBD1 matching over 9 bases. Per germline, CDR1 SNHLY and CDR2 FYNNEI. The CDR3 length is 16 residues. Losses at the gene ends were 6 bases for V and 2 bases for J; bases not matched to a gene: 11. CDR3 region: CASSKGSGQGTYEQYF. As DNA, the CDR3 is TGTGCCAGCAGCAAAGGGTCGGGACAGGGCACCTACGAGCAGTACTTC.

This clonotype was seen more than once but under ten times. The chain carries TRBV7-9 and TRBJ1-1; D gene ambiguous. CDR3 length: 13 amino acids. Germline V gene sequence: CDR1 SEHNR, CDR2 FQNEAQ (reference sequence). V was shortened by 4 bases and J by 3 bases, with 9 bases between the two germline ends. CDR3 amino acids: CASSSSRDTEAFF. CDR3 sequence (DNA): TGTGCCAGCAGCTCCTCAAGGGACACTGAAGCTTTCTTT.

This clonotype was found a few times. J is TRBJ2-7 and V is TRBV6-1; D might be TRBD1 or TRBD2, each matching 5 bases. From germline, CDR1 is MNHNS and CDR2 SASEGT. CDR3 length: 14 amino acids. V was trimmed by 1 base and J by 2 bases, leaving 9 bases between them. CDR3 sequence reads: CASSEVPGPYEQYF. CDR3 in DNA: TGTGCCAGCAGTGAAGTTCCGGGACCCTACGAGCAGTACTTC.

In its sample, this clonotype was seen a few times. This sequence joins TRBV10-3 and TRBJ1-5, with D possibly TRBD1 on 6 matching bases. CDR1 is ENHRY, CDR2 SYGVKD, per germline. The CDR3 loop spans 17 amino acids. The V and J ends lost 3 bases and 5 bases respectively, with 20 bases between them. Written as DNA, the CDR3 is TGTGCCATCAGTGAAGAGGGGGAGGATGGAACAGATCAGCCCCAGCATTTT. It specifies CAISEEGEDGTDQPQHF.

This clonotype appeared a few times. V gene TRBV5-1 combines with J gene TRBJ2-5, with 9 bases matching TRBD2. Per the germline V gene, CDR1 is SGHRS and CDR2 is YFSETQ. The CDR3 contains 16 residues. Trimming removed 5 bases from V and 11 bases from J; junction bases left unmatched: 19. DNA for the CDR3: TGCGCCAGCAGGTTCCTAGCGGGATCTTTCGAGAATGAGCAGTACTTC. Translating gives CASRFLAGSFENEQYF.

The chain employs TRBV9 and TRBJ1-4, with D possibly TRBD1 on 6 matching bases. This CDR3 comprises 16 residues. Germline values: CDR1 SGDLS, CDR2 YYNGEE. Trimming removed 4 bases from V and 4 bases from J, with 17 bases in between. The CDR3 sequence: CASSWGGARSNEKLFF. The CDR3 DNA reads as TGTGCCAGCAGCTGGGGGGGGGCGCGAAGTAATGAAAAACTGTTTTTT.

This clonotype was seen a handful of times. The chain is built from TRBV25-1 and TRBJ1-6, with D uncertain. Between the trimmed V and J ends, which lost 5 bases and 5 bases, there was a span of 10 bases. The germline V gene has CDR1 MGHDK and CDR2 SYGVNS. The length of the CDR3 is 14 residues. CDR3 nucleotide sequence: TGTGCCAGCAGTTTTCGAGATAATAATTCACCCCTCCACTTT. Amino acid sequence: CASSFRDNNSPLHF. Combining the CDR3 with reference TRBV25-1 and TRBJ1-6 gives the whole variable domain EADIYQTPRYLVIGTGKKITLECSQTMGHDKMYWYQQDPGMELHLIHYSYGVNSTEKGDLSSESTVSRIRTEHFPLTLESARPSHTSQYLCASSFRDNNSPLHFGNGTRLTVT.

The chain has TRBV20-1 and TRBJ2-2; D tentatively reads TRBD1 or TRBD2 (5 bases each). CDR1 is DFQATT and CDR2 is SNEGSKA in the germline V gene (reference sequence). This CDR3 spans 15 amino acids. Trimming shortened V by 6 bases and J by 0 bases, and 14 bases separated the two germline ends. CDR3 DNA: TGCAGTGCCGACGCAGGGACCTCGAACACCGGGGAGCTGTTTTTT. Its translation is CSADAGTSNTGELFF.

This clonotype appeared a few times. The J gene is TRBJ1-2, the V gene TRBV27; 9 bases are shared with TRBD1. CDR1 MNHEY and CDR2 SMNVEV come from the germline V gene (reference sequence). The CDR3 spans 15 residues. With V trimmed by 6 bases and J by 2 bases, 7 bases remained unmatched. The CDR3 sequence is CASSKGTGHNYGYTF. CDR3 nucleotide sequence: TGTGCCAGCAGCAAAGGGACAGGGCACAACTATGGCTACACCTTC.

The chain uses TRBV10-3 and TRBJ1-1; the D is unclear. The V gene's germline CDR1 is ENHRY and CDR2 SYGVKD. The CDR3 is 12 amino acids. Trimming cost V 6 bases and J 3 bases, with 8 bases left between them. DNA of the CDR3: TGTGCCATCAGGGGGAGGGACACTGAAGCTTTCTTT. As protein: CAIRGRDTEAFF.

This clonotype was seen more than once but under ten times. The chain recombines TRBV25-1 with TRBJ1-4, with 7 bases matching TRBD1. CDR3 length equals 17 residues. V was clipped by 1 base and J by 3 bases; unmatched bases: 8. Germline V gene sequence: CDR1 MGHDK, CDR2 SYGVNS. The CDR3 here is CASSESPTGEANEKLFF. The CDR3 DNA reads as TGTGCCAGCAGTGAATCCCCAACAGGGGAGGCTAATGAAAAACTGTTTTTT.

The rearrangement links TRBV29-1 to TRBJ2-7; a possible D gene is TRBD1 (5 bases). The CDR3 totals 13 residues. Per germline, CDR1 SQVTM and CDR2 ANQGSEA. The V end was cut by 2 bases, the J end by 2 bases, with 10 bases between. DNA of the CDR3: TGCAGCGTTGAACCGACGGACACCTACGAGCAGTACTTC. Amino acid sequence: CSVEPTDTYEQYF.

The gene calls are TRBV20-1 and TRBJ2-1, with 11 nucleotides matching TRBD1. This CDR3 is built from 13 residues. Germline assignment: CDR1 DFQATT and CDR2 SNEGSKA (reference sequence). The CDR3 region has the DNA TGCAGCGTGGGACAGGGGGTTGCCGATGAGCAGTTCTTC. It translates to CSVGQGVADEQFF.

This clonotype was counted between two and nine times. As DNA, the CDR3 is TGCGCCAGCAGCTTGGGGGCTAGCGGGAGGGGACCATCCTACAATGAGCAGTTCTTC. The encoded protein is CASSLGASGRGPSYNEQFF. The chain links TRBV5-1 to TRBJ2-1; TRBD2 aligns across 12 bases. This CDR3 spans 19 amino acids. CDR1 SGHRS and CDR2 YFSETQ come from the germline V gene. The ends lost 0 bases at V and 1 base at J; junction bases unmatched: 8.

This clonotype has only a few counts. The chain joins TRBV5-1 to TRBJ1-5, with 7 bases aligning to TRBD1. Looked up from germline, CDR1 is SGHRS and CDR2 is YFSETQ. The V and J ends lost 4 bases and 6 bases, in that order; junction bases with no gene match: 7. The CDR3 covers 14 residues. In DNA, the CDR3 is TGCGCCAGCAGCCGGGACAGCACAACTCAGCCCCAGCATTTT. Amino acid sequence: CASSRDSTTQPQHF.

A note on this clonotype: This clone may be a read error of a much larger clone one base away. The gene calls are TRBV28 and TRBJ2-1; D uncertain. This CDR3 region has 15 residues. Germline CDR1 reads MDHEN; CDR2 reads SYDVKM. The CDR3 bases are TGTGCCAGCAGTCCCCCGACCATGCCCTACAATGAGCGGTTCTTC. It specifies CASSPPTMPYNERFF.

This clonotype was counted many times. The V call is TRBV28, the J call TRBJ2-3; 11 nucleotides match TRBD2. The V gene end was trimmed by 2 bases and the J gene end by 2 bases; junction bases not matched to a gene: 3. Germline CDR1 and CDR2: MDHEN and SYDVKM. The CDR3 sequence is 16 residues long. The CDR3: CASSLTSGGPTDTQYF. The CDR3 DNA sequence: TGTGCCAGCAGTTTAACTAGCGGGGGCCCCACAGATACGCAGTATTTT.

There are a few counts of this clonotype. The rearrangement links TRBV29-1 to TRBJ2-5; D remains unclear. The germline gives CDR1 SQVTM, CDR2 ANQGSEA. With 5 bases removed from V and 11 bases from J, the gap between germline ends came to 21 bases. CDR3 length equals 13 residues. CDR3 amino acids: CSVYPTLSNEQYF. In nucleotides, the CDR3 is TGCAGCGTTTACCCCACACTGAGCAATGAGCAGTACTTC.

The V and J genes are TRBV7-9 and TRBJ1-1; weak D call: TRBD1 (5 bases). The germline V gene encodes CDR1 SEHNR and CDR2 FQNEAQ (reference sequence). The V end was cut by 6 bases, the J end by 4 bases, with 12 bases between. This CDR3 has 13 amino acids. CDR3 in amino acids: CASSKQVSTEAFF. CDR3 DNA sequence: TGTGCCAGCAGTAAACAGGTATCCACTGAAGCTTTCTTT.

The chain employs TRBV20-1 and TRBJ2-3, with D perhaps being TRBD1 or TRBD2 (5 bases each). Germline V gene data show CDR1 as DFQATT and CDR2 as SNEGSKA (reference sequence). The CDR3 covers 15 residues. V gave up 2 bases and J gave up 8 bases, with 20 bases separating them. The CDR3 spells CSARMSRGARGTQYF. In DNA, the CDR3 is TGCAGTGCTAGAATGTCTAGAGGAGCGAGGGGTACGCAGTATTTT.

A few counts support this clonotype. The gene calls are TRBV4-2 and TRBJ1-2; D is ambiguous. Germline values: CDR1 LGHNA, CDR2 YNFKEQ. The V end lost 4 bases, the J end lost 4 bases, and 13 bases lay between the germline ends. The CDR3 consists of 14 residues. CDR3 nucleotides: TGTGCCAGCAGCCCTACCCCACCCGGCTATGGCTACACCTTC. It encodes CASSPTPPGYGYTF.

In this sample, this clonotype turned up a few times. V and J are TRBV3-1 and TRBJ1-6, with 7 bases identical to TRBD1. CDR3 length equals 15 residues. The V and J ends lost 0 bases and 7 bases, in that order; junction bases with no gene match: 3. Germline V gene lookup returns CDR1 LGHDT and CDR2 YNNKEL (reference sequence). The CDR3 loop is CASSQEDRVNSPLHF. CDR3 DNA sequence: TGTGCCAGCAGCCAAGAAGACAGGGTCAATTCACCCCTCCACTTT.

The chain employs TRBV4-1 and TRBJ2-2; TRBD2 might be the D (6 bases). From germline, CDR1 is MGHRA and CDR2 YSYEKL. The CDR3 runs 17 residues. Trimming removed 3 bases at V and 6 bases at J, with 20 bases between. CDR3 sequence: CASSQYDLLSGAGELFF. The CDR3 DNA is TGCGCCAGCAGCCAGTACGATCTCTTATCGGGAGCCGGGGAGCTGTTTTTT.

About this clonotype itself: It is likely a read error, because the conserved phenylalanine at the end of the CDR3 is missing. This rearrangement joins TRBV29-1 to TRBJ2-1, with TRBD2 identical over 8 bases. The CDR3 extends over 15 amino acids. The germline V gene has CDR1 SQVTM and CDR2 ANQGSEA. The V gene end was trimmed by 3 bases and the J gene end by 8 bases; junction bases not matched to a gene: 12. CDR3 nucleotides: TGCAGCGTTGATGGGCGGGAGGCCTCCGGGCATGAGCAGTTCTAC. As protein: CSVDGREASGHEQFY.